Listed below are T cell receptor beta chains from one sample, sequenced in a study of beta chain features in type 1 diabetes. Data came from immunoSEQ multiplex PCR; TCRdb stores just in-frame clones and leaves some out. The top ten clones hold 0.03% to 0.04% of a sample with approximately 200,000 clones, 9.6% of them seen once. The material sequenced was naive CD4+ T cells from blood. Receptors were obtained from a woman between 18 and 30 years old in good health. Each CDR3 is given with its conserved first and last residue. A D gene is named only where the DNA matches it firmly. Clone size is shown for a subset of rows, as once, few, many or a class of expanded clone.

TGTGCCAGCAGCCCCCCCGGAGGGGCAAGGAATCCAGATACGCAGTATTTT | CASSPPGGARNPDTQYF | TRBJ2-3 | - | TRBV11-2 | -
TGTGCCAGCAGTGGTGCCAGGGGGGCGAACACCGGGGAGCTGTTTTTT | CASSGARGANTGELFF | TRBJ2-2 | few | TRBV2 | -
TGCGCCAGCAGCTTGGGTGCACAGGGGTGGGCCAAAAACATTCAGTACTTC | CASSLGAQGWAKNIQYF | TRBJ2-4 | - | TRBV5-1 | TRBD1
TGTGCCAGCAGCCTAGGACAAATGAACACTGAAGCTTTCTTT | CASSLGQMNTEAFF | TRBJ1-1 | - | TRBV5-4 | -
TGTGCCTGGTCTCCGGTGACAGGGGGCGCAGGTTGGGTCGGTCCCCAGCATTTT | CAWSPVTGGAGWVGPQHF | TRBJ1-5 | - | TRBV30 | TRBD1
TGTGCCAGCTTCGGGGAAGCCAAAAACATTCAGTACTTC | CASFGEAKNIQYF | TRBJ2-4 | - | TRBV2 | -
TGTGCCACCAGCAGGGGGGACAGGGTGAAACAAGAGACCCAGTACTTC | CATSRGDRVKQETQYF | TRBJ2-5 | few | TRBV15 | TRBD1
TGCGCCAGCAGCTTGGTCGGTCAGGGGACCTACGAGCAGTACTTC | CASSLVGQGTYEQYF | TRBJ2-7 | - | TRBV5-1 | -
TGTGCCAGCAGCTTGGGTTGGTCACGGTACAATGAGCAGTTCTTC | CASSLGWSRYNEQFF | TRBJ2-1 | few | TRBV5-6 | -
TGCAGCGTTGAACGTCAGAGCACAGATACGCAGTATTTT | CSVERQSTDTQYF | TRBJ2-3 | many | TRBV29-1 | -
TGTGCCAGCAGGCAGGGTTCCCAAGAGACCCAGTACTTC | CASRQGSQETQYF | TRBJ2-5 | few | TRBV27 | -
TGCGCCAGCAGCGTGGGACAGGGCCAAGAGACCCAGTACTTC | CASSVGQGQETQYF | TRBJ2-5 | - | TRBV5-1 | TRBD1
TGTGCTAGTGGTTTGCCCCCCCGGGTTGAAGCTTTCTTT | CASGLPPRVEAFF | TRBJ1-1 | few | TRBV12-5 | -
TGTGCCAGCAGCGGGGGGGGCACAGATACGCAGTATTTT | CASSGGGTDTQYF | TRBJ2-3 | many | TRBV7-9 | TRBD2
TGTGCCAGCAACCCACATGAGGGAGGGGGGGGTCAGCCCCAGCATTTT | CASNPHEGGGGQPQHF | TRBJ1-5 | - | TRBV6-6 | -
TGTGCCAGCAGCCAGCAGGGTAATAATGAAAAACTGTTTTTT | CASSQQGNNEKLFF | TRBJ1-4 | - | TRBV5-4 | -
TGTGCCAGCAGTGAAGTGGGGGGAGGGAATCAGCCCCAGCATTTT | CASSEVGGGNQPQHF | TRBJ1-5 | few | TRBV6-1 | -
TGCGCCAGCAGCTTGGCGGCGGGATCCACAGATACGCAGTATTTT | CASSLAAGSTDTQYF | TRBJ2-3 | few | TRBV5-1 | -
TGTGCCAGCAGCCCCGCGGTAGCGGGAGTCGGCACCGGGGAGCTGTTTTTT | CASSPAVAGVGTGELFF | TRBJ2-2 | few | TRBV7-9 | TRBD2
TGTGCCTGGAGTCGCAGGATACCCACAGGGCTGGATGGCTACACCTTC | CAWSRRIPTGLDGYTF | TRBJ1-2 | few | TRBV30 | -
TGCGCCAGCAGCTATATGGGCCCCGGACAAAATAACTATGGCTACACCTTC | CASSYMGPGQNNYGYTF | TRBJ1-2 | - | TRBV5-1 | -
TGCAGCGTTAACGGGGTCGGGGAGACCCAGTACTTC | CSVNGVGETQYF | TRBJ2-5 | many | TRBV29-1 | -
TGTGCCAGCAGCCCCACCCCTAGGCGTGTTAGGACTAGCGGGACCCAAGAGACCCAGTACTTC | CASSPTPRRVRTSGTQETQYF | TRBJ2-5 | few | TRBV28 | TRBD2
TGTGCCAGCAGCCCCTCCCCGGGGGGAAACACCATATATTTT | CASSPSPGGNTIYF | TRBJ1-3 | - | TRBV9 | -
TGCGCCAGCAGCCAAGGGCGGGTCGGGAGGGGCTACGGTGAGCAGTTCTTC | CASSQGRVGRGYGEQFF | TRBJ2-1 | - | TRBV4-1 | TRBD2
TGTGCCAGCAGCCAAGGGGGAGCGAACACCGGGGAGCTGTTTTTT | CASSQGGANTGELFF | TRBJ2-2 | few | TRBV4-2 | -
TGTGCCAGCAGCCGGGGACAGGGGGCGAACAATGAGCAGTTCTTC | CASSRGQGANNEQFF | TRBJ2-1 | few | TRBV7-9 | TRBD1
TGTGCCAGCAGCTACCGAACTTGGACTAGCGGGAGGGTCAATGAGCAGTTCTTC | CASSYRTWTSGRVNEQFF | TRBJ2-1 | - | TRBV5-6 | TRBD2
TGCGCCAGCAGCTTGGGACAGGGGGCATCCAATGAGCAGTTCTTC | CASSLGQGASNEQFF | TRBJ2-1 | - | TRBV5-1 | TRBD1
TGTGCCAGTAGACAGACAGGGGGCAATCAGCCCCAGCATTTT | CASRQTGGNQPQHF | TRBJ1-5 | few | TRBV19 | TRBD1
TGTGCCTGGAGGGCCAGGGTGGCGGACACTGAAGCTTTCTTT | CAWRARVADTEAFF | TRBJ1-1 | - | TRBV30 | -
TGCGCCAGCAGCCAAGCGGGACTAGCGGGTTACGAGCAGTACTTC | CASSQAGLAGYEQYF | TRBJ2-7 | - | TRBV4-1 | TRBD2
TGTGCCAGCAGCGTAGGTGAAACGGGAGTTTCGTACGAGCAGTACTTC | CASSVGETGVSYEQYF | TRBJ2-7 | few | TRBV9 | -
TGTGCCAGCAGCCAGGGAGGTCGGGCTTTCTTT | CASSQGGRAFF | TRBJ1-1 | - | TRBV14 | -
TGTGCCAGCAGCCCGAAACTAGCGGGAGGGTACAATGAGCAGTTCTTC | CASSPKLAGGYNEQFF | TRBJ2-1 | many | TRBV7-9 | TRBD2
TGTGCCAGCAGCTTAATTCGCGGACAAGAGACCCAGTACTTC | CASSLIRGQETQYF | TRBJ2-5 | few | TRBV11-2 | -
TGTGCCAGCAGCTTGGAGAGCTCTGGGGCCAACGTCCTGACTTTC | CASSLESSGANVLTF | TRBJ2-6 | - | TRBV11-3 | -
TGTGCCAGCAGCCCCCCGTTGGTAGCGGGAACGAACACCGGGGAGCTGTTTTTT | CASSPPLVAGTNTGELFF | TRBJ2-2 | - | TRBV7-3 | TRBD2
TGCGCCAGCAGCCTCCAGGGGGCCGCCTACGAGCAGTACTTC | CASSLQGAAYEQYF | TRBJ2-7 | few | TRBV5-1 | TRBD1
TGTGCCAGCAGTTATACGGGAACCGGGGAGCTGTTTTTT | CASSYTGTGELFF | TRBJ2-2 | few | TRBV6-6 | -
TGTGCCACCCAGAAAGAGCGGGGGCCCTACAATGAGCAGTTCTTC | CATQKERGPYNEQFF | TRBJ2-1 | few | TRBV6-4 | TRBD2
TGTGCCAGCAGCTTGAACGGGACAGATCGGACCGGGGAGCTGTTTTTT | CASSLNGTDRTGELFF | TRBJ2-2 | few | TRBV5-7 | TRBD1
TGTGCCAGCAGCCAAGATGGTAGCGGGGGCCACAATGAGCAGTTCTTC | CASSQDGSGGHNEQFF | TRBJ2-1 | many | TRBV4-2 | TRBD2
TGTGCCAGCAGCACCGGACAGGGGCCCCAGCATTTT | CASSTGQGPQHF | TRBJ1-5 | - | TRBV11-2 | TRBD1
TGTGCCAGCAGCCAGACAACGGGAGGGTCCCACGAGCAGTACTTC | CASSQTTGGSHEQYF | TRBJ2-7 | few | TRBV2 | TRBD2
TGTGCCAGCAGCCCCCCCGTGGGCACCTACAATGAGCAGTTCTTC | CASSPPVGTYNEQFF | TRBJ2-1 | few | TRBV11-2 | -
TGTGCCAGCAGCCGACTCCCGGATACGCAGTATTTT | CASSRLPDTQYF | TRBJ2-3 | - | TRBV6-5 | -
TGTGCCATCAGGCGAAAGGGACTAGCGGGGCTTGCGAACACCGGGGAGCTGTTTTTT | CAIRRKGLAGLANTGELFF | TRBJ2-2 | - | TRBV10-3 | TRBD2
TGTGCCAGCAGTTTACCGGGACAGGGGGGAACTGAAGCTTTCTTT | CASSLPGQGGTEAFF | TRBJ1-1 | - | TRBV28 | TRBD1
TGTGCCAGCAGCTTCTCCCCTCCCTACGAGCAGTACTTC | CASSFSPPYEQYF | TRBJ2-7 | few | TRBV7-9 | -
TGTGCCAGTAGTATTCCCGGGAGCCCCTACGAGCAGTACTTC | CASSIPGSPYEQYF | TRBJ2-7 | - | TRBV19 | -
TGCGCCAGCAGCTTGGGGGTCGGAGACTATGGCTACACCTTC | CASSLGVGDYGYTF | TRBJ1-2 | few | TRBV5-1 | -
TGTGCCAGCAGTGACCAGGGATATGGCTACACCTTC | CASSDQGYGYTF | TRBJ1-2 | - | TRBV6-4 | -
TGTGCAAGTCGCTTAGGCCACGCAAGACACTGTCCTCCTTTC | CASRLGHARHCPPF | TRBJ2-6 | - | TRBV12-2 | -
TGCGCCAGCAGCTTGGTGGGACAGGGTTCCGAGACCCAGTACTTC | CASSLVGQGSETQYF | TRBJ2-5 | few | TRBV5-1 | TRBD1
TGTGCCATCAGTGAGTCGGGACTAGCGACAGATACGCAGTATTTT | CAISESGLATDTQYF | TRBJ2-3 | few | TRBV10-3 | TRBD2
TGTGCCAGCAGCCCAGGACAGGGGCAGCAAGAGACCCAGTACTTC | CASSPGQGQQETQYF | TRBJ2-5 | - | TRBV5-4 | TRBD1
TGTGCCAGCAGTGAAGACAGGGTTAACACCGGGGAGCTGTTTTTT | CASSEDRVNTGELFF | TRBJ2-2 | few | TRBV2 | -
TGTGCCTGGAGTGGGCGGACAGGGAGACCCTACAATGAGCAGTTCTTC | CAWSGRTGRPYNEQFF | TRBJ2-1 | few | TRBV30 | TRBD1
TGCGCCAGCAGCCATAGGGGGCCCTATGGCTACACCTTC | CASSHRGPYGYTF | TRBJ1-2 | few | TRBV4-1 | TRBD1